This TCR beta chain came from a study of low-dose radiotherapy and immunotherapy resistance in tumors. As for the study in general: Cohort 1 was given 0.5 Gy fractions every 2 weeks, 6.5 Gy in total. Intravenous ipilimumab 1 mg/kg every six weeks was given with nivolumab 240 mg every two weeks. Given every two weeks, intravenous cyclophosphamide 200 mg/m2 preceded radiation and immunotherapy by one day.

Per germline, CDR1 MNHEY and CDR2 SVGEGT. The CDR3 consists of 13 residues. Trimming took 6 bases from V and 5 from J; bases not matched to a gene: 5. Specified time point: before trial treatment. First-strand cDNA used TRAV- and TRBV-specific primers, covering alpha and beta chains. TCR amplification used about 20 PCR cycles, a constant-region primer and a V-primer adapter. In vitro transcription served to amplify the isolated mRNA. TCRdb fed the reads into MiXCR, producing one record per CDR3 protein. This sample has around 99,000 distinct CDR3 sequences, with more than 7.5% found just once. This clonotype was picked up many times.

This TCR derives from a male donor with prostate cancer. V and J are TRBV6-2 or TRBV6-3 and TRBJ2-7, with 9 positions matching TRBD1. Here the sequenced sample was PBMCs, taken before treatment. For the CDR3, the DNA is TGTGCCAGCAGCCTGGACAGGGGCAACGAGCAGTACTTC. Its protein is CASSLDRGNEQYF.